This T cell receptor (beta chain) was obtained from a study of shared clonotypes between healthy human individuals. At deep level, the assay was performed. Every subset's genomic DNA went evenly onto several immunoSEQ plates. Clones were read by immunoSEQ multiplex PCR, and TCRdb kept only the in-frame ones, dropping some. The table shows hundreds of thousands of clones, with almost 97% occurring only once. On this clone itself: Its antigen remains unknown.

Recent vaccinations or acute infections were absent in the healthy HIV-negative adult donors. Study-level findings and limits: Shared clonotypes across all four donors exceeded non-shared ones in generation probability.

This sequence was found in a woman aged 25-40 years in good health. Sequenced input: naive CD4+ T cells sorted from blood. The subset: CD45RA+ positively selected.

The CDR3 region has the DNA TGTGCCTGGAGTCAAGACCCGGACATTCAGTACTTC. Amino acids: CAWSQDPDIQYF. The chain recombines TRBV30 with TRBJ2-4, with D uncertain. Trimming stripped 2 bases from V and 8 bases from J, with 10 bases between. The CDR3 has 12 residues. Germline V lookup: CDR1 GTSNPN, CDR2 SVGIG (reference sequence).